This entry features one TCR beta chain sequence. Losses at the gene ends were 2 bases for V and 5 bases for J; bases not matched to a gene: 8. In germline, CDR1 is MNHNS, CDR2 SASEGT. The CDR3 loop spans 15 amino acids. This entry comes from a study of long-term antiretroviral therapy in people with HIV. Running of the v3.0 immunoSEQ assay took place at survey level. Measured with immunoSEQ multiplex PCR; TCRdb has only the in-frame clones, and not every one. The table records roughly 18,000 clones, around 80% of them present only once. Participants with HIV, all of them, were treated in the United States.

The chain is built from TRBV6-1 and TRBJ1-1; 7 nucleotides agree with TRBD1. The source of this sequence is a woman aged 25 to 39 with HIV. Sequencing was performed on unsorted PBMCs, taken 2.9 years after starting antiretroviral therapy. Here the CDR3 DNA reads TGTGCCAGCAGTGAACGGCCAGGGGGAAGGACTGAAGCTTTCTTT. It translates to CASSERPGGRTEAFF.